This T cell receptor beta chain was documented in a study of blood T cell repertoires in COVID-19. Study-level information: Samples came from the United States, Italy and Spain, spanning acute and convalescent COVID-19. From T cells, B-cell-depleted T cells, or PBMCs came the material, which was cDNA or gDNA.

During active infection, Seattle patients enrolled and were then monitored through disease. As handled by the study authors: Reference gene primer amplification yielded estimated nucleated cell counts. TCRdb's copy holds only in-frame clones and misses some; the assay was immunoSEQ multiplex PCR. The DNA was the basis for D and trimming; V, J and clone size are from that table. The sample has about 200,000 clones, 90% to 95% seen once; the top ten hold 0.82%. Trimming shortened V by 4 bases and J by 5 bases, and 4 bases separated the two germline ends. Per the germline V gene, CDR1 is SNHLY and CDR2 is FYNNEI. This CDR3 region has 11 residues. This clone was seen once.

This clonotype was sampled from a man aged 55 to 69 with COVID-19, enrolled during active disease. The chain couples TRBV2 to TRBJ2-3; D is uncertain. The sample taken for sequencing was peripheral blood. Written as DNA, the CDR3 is TGTGCCAGCAGTGCAAAAGATACGCAGTATTTT. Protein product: CASSAKDTQYF. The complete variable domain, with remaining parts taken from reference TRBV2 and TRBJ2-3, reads EPEVTQTPSHQVTQMGQEVILRCVPISNHLYFYWYRQILGQKVEFLVSFYNNEISEKSEIFDDQFSVERPDGSNFTLKIRSTKLEDSAMYFCASSAKDTQYFGPGTRLTVL.